This T cell receptor beta chain was recovered during a study of blood T cell repertoires in COVID-19. The overall study: Collection of acute and convalescent COVID-19 samples took place in the United States, Italy and Spain.

The CDR3 runs to 16 residues. Trimming removed 0 bases at V and 2 bases at J, with 14 bases between. Germline loops: CDR1 MNHEY, CDR2 SVGAGI. Enrolled through a virtual design, the participants were between roughly 18 and 90 years of age and came from fewer than 30 US areas. Cohort allocation depended upon clinical history that participants reported. Recovered Cohort 3 donors showed two negative PCRs, clearance, or symptom resolution. Profiled with immunoSEQ multiplex PCR; TCRdb holds only in-frame clones, not every one. This table has about 480,000 clones, around 89% appearing once. Sequencing was performed on PBMCs or T cells enriched from blood (not recorded which). This sequence was found in a middle-aged woman who had recovered from COVID-19. The chain uses TRBV6-5 and TRBJ2-7; D may be TRBD2 (6 bases). CDR3 loop: CASSYSSAGGAYEQYF. The CDR3 DNA reads as TGTGCCAGCAGTTACTCCTCAGCTGGCGGGGCCTACGAGCAGTACTTC.